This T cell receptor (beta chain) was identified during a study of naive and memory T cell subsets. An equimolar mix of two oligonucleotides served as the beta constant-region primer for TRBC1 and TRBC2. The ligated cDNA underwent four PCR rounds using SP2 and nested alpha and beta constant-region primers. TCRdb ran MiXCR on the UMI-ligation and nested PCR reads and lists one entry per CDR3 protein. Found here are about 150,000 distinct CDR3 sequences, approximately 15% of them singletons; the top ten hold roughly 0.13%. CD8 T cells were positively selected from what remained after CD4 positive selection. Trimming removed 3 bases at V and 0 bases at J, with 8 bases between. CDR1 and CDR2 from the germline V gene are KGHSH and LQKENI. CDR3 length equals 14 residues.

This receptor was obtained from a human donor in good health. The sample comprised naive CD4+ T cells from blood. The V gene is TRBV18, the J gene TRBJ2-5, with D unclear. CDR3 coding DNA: TGTGCCAGCTCACCTTTGGAGAACCAAGAGACCCAGTACTTC. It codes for CASSPLENQETQYF.